Following are 20 T cell receptor beta chains from one sample sequenced in a study of cytomegalovirus exposure and HLA in healthy donors. The PCR made use of 60 Vbeta and 13 Jbeta primers. The assay was immunoSEQ multiplex PCR, and TCRdb's table has in-frame clones only and misses some. This sample has 160,000 or so clones; 65% to 85% occur once, and the top ten carry 2% to 2.5%. The sample taken for sequencing was PBMCs. These receptors were taken from a man aged 55 to 70 in good health and CMV-seronegative.

This chain uses TRBV2 with TRBJ1-2; 7 positions match TRBD1. Trimming took 3 bases from V and 4 from J; bases not matched to a gene: 5. Germline CDR1 SNHLY, CDR2 FYNNEI. The CDR3 is 14 amino acids. The CDR3 loop reads CASSEAGGAYGYTF. The DNA for the CDR3 is TGTGCCAGCAGTGAGGCAGGGGGAGCCTATGGCTACACCTTC. Variable domain in full (rest from reference TRBV2 and TRBJ1-2): EPEVTQTPSHQVTQMGQEVILRCVPISNHLYFYWYRQILGQKVEFLVSFYNNEISEKSEIFDDQFSVERPDGSNFTLKIRSTKLEDSAMYFCASSEAGGAYGYTFGSGTRLTVV.

The chain couples TRBV5-1 to TRBJ1-4, with D perhaps matching TRBD1 (5 bases). Trimming shortened V by 1 base and J by 5 bases, and 12 bases separated the two germline ends. The CDR3 runs 15 residues. Per the germline V gene, CDR1 is SGHRS and CDR2 is YFSETQ. Here the CDR3 reads CASSLQGAGNEKLFF. The CDR3, as DNA: TGCGCCAGCAGCTTGCAAGGGGCAGGGAATGAAAAACTGTTTTTT.

The V call is TRBV6-6, the J call TRBJ2-7, with TRBD1 as a possible D gene (6 bases). Trimming stripped 6 bases from V and 0 bases from J, with 9 bases between. The CDR3 has 13 amino acids. Germline lookup yields CDR1 MNHNY and CDR2 SVGAGI (reference sequence). CDR3 sequence: CASSRDNSYEQYF. CDR3 bases: TGTGCCAGCAGCAGGGACAACTCCTACGAGCAGTACTTC.

The chain joins TRBV29-1 to TRBJ1-2, with TRBD1 as a possible D gene (6 bases). Germline V gene lookup returns CDR1 SQVTM and CDR2 ANQGSEA. The ends were cut back, 6 bases at V and 4 bases at J, with 12 bases in the middle. The CDR3 extends over 12 amino acids. CDR3 protein: CSVTGPTYGYTF. In nucleotides, the CDR3 is TGCAGCGTCACAGGGCCCACCTATGGCTACACCTTC.

The chain recombines TRBV5-5 with TRBJ2-7; 8 nucleotides agree with TRBD1. CDR1 and CDR2 (germline): SGHKS, YYEKEE (reference sequence). This CDR3 comprises 14 residues. V trimming: 2 bases; J trimming: 0 bases; junction bases outside the gene matches: 1. The CDR3 sequence: CASSFDRGSYEQYF. CDR3 coding DNA: TGTGCCAGCAGCTTTGACAGGGGCTCCTACGAGCAGTACTTC.

The V call is TRBV7-2, the J call TRBJ2-5; TRBD2 agrees at 7 bases. Germline V gives CDR1 SGHTA, CDR2 FQGNSA. The CDR3 loop spans 15 amino acids. V gave up 1 base and J gave up 2 bases; unmatched junction bases: 4. The chain's CDR3 is CASSLVASGQETQYF. In DNA, the CDR3 is TGTGCCAGCAGCTTAGTCGCTAGCGGACAAGAGACCCAGTACTTC.

The chain combines TRBV7-2 with TRBJ2-7, with TRBD1 identical over 10 bases. Germline V gene sequence: CDR1 SGHTA, CDR2 FQGNSA. With V trimmed by 0 bases and J by 7 bases, 6 bases remained unmatched. The CDR3 loop spans 15 amino acids. CDR3 loop: CASSLARDRGREQYF. CDR3 coding DNA: TGTGCCAGCAGCTTAGCCCGGGACAGGGGTAGAGAGCAGTACTTC.

J is TRBJ2-1 and V is TRBV27; D may be TRBD1 (6 bases). Germline CDR1 MNHEY, CDR2 SMNVEV (reference sequence). The length of the CDR3 is 16 residues. The V end was cut by 2 bases, the J end by 7 bases, with 18 bases between. CDR3 loop: CASSLAGDHERNEQFF. In DNA, the CDR3 is TGTGCCAGCAGTTTAGCAGGGGACCACGAAAGGAATGAGCAGTTCTTC.

The J gene is TRBJ1-2, the V gene TRBV6-1, with 7 bases lining up with TRBD1. Trimming cost V 2 bases and J 7 bases; bases outside gene matches: 10. The CDR3 is 15 residues long. Germline values: CDR1 MNHNS, CDR2 SASEGT. CDR3 in amino acids: CASSERAGGLCGYTF. The CDR3 nucleotides are TGTGCCAGCAGTGAAAGAGCAGGGGGACTGTGTGGCTACACCTTC.

V is TRBV6-6 and J is TRBJ1-5; D is possibly TRBD1 (5 bases). This CDR3 comprises 15 residues. The V gene's germline CDR1 is MNHNY and CDR2 SVGAGI (reference sequence). The V end was cut by 5 bases, the J end by 4 bases, with 15 bases between. The CDR3 DNA follows: TGTGCCAGCAGTCCTCAGGGATTGGGGAATCAGCCCCAGCATTTT. Translation gives CASSPQGLGNQPQHF.

This clone was found a few times. The rearrangement joins TRBV27 to TRBJ2-3; the match to TRBD1 covers 7 bases. With V trimmed by 2 bases and J by 1 base, 6 bases remained unmatched. The germline V gene encodes CDR1 MNHEY and CDR2 SMNVEV (reference sequence). The CDR3 is 16 amino acids. The CDR3 spells CASSLPTGVGTDTQYF. The CDR3 DNA reads as TGTGCCAGCAGTTTACCTACAGGGGTAGGCACAGATACGCAGTATTTT.

This chain links TRBV6-5 with TRBJ1-2; TRBD1 might be the D (6 bases). V was clipped by 5 bases and J by 6 bases, with 10 bases between them. Germline loops: CDR1 MNHEY, CDR2 SVGAGI. The CDR3 contains 12 residues. CDR3: CASSKNRDGYTF. Here the CDR3 DNA reads TGTGCCAGCAGTAAGAACAGGGATGGCTACACCTTC.

The rearrangement links TRBV18 to TRBJ2-3, with 11 bases fitting TRBD2. V trimming: 1 base; J trimming: 5 bases; junction bases outside the gene matches: 14. The V gene's germline CDR1 is KGHSH and CDR2 LQKENI. This CDR3 is 19 amino acids long. CDR3 DNA sequence: TGTGCCAGCTCACCACTAGGATTGACTAGCGGGGCCTGGGTAGATACGCAGTATTTT. This encodes CASSPLGLTSGAWVDTQYF.

This clone was seen a single time. The chain recombines TRBV5-5 with TRBJ1-4; TRBD1 aligns across 7 bases. CDR1 is SGHKS, CDR2 YYEKEE, per germline (reference sequence). This CDR3 spans 15 amino acids. J was trimmed by 3 bases and V by 4 bases; bases with no gene match: 6. The CDR3 nucleotides read TGTGCCAGCAGCCCGTTGACAGGGTCTAATGAAAAACTGTTTTTT. It translates to CASSPLTGSNEKLFF.

V is TRBV5-1 and J is TRBJ2-1; 11 bases line up with TRBD2. With V trimmed by 1 base and J by 3 bases, 6 bases remained unmatched. This CDR3 is built from 17 residues. The germline CDR1 and CDR2 sequences are SGHRS and YFSETQ. This CDR3 reads CASSLTTGTSGYNEQFF. CDR3 nucleotides: TGCGCCAGCAGCTTGACAACCGGGACTAGCGGCTACAATGAGCAGTTCTTC.

This chain joins TRBV6-5 and TRBJ2-1, with TRBD2 matching 9 bases. Germline trimming cut 6 bases from V and 11 bases from J; bases unmatched to any gene: 11. The CDR3 runs to 14 residues. Germline V lookup: CDR1 MNHEY, CDR2 SVGAGI. DNA for the CDR3: TGTGCCAGCAGCAAAGGACTAGCGACAATAAAGCAGTTCTTC. The encoded protein is CASSKGLATIKQFF.

The chain has TRBV7-2 and TRBJ1-4; D is unclear. The V end lost 5 bases, the J end lost 5 bases, and 9 bases lay between the germline ends. In germline, CDR1 is SGHTA, CDR2 FQGNSA. The CDR3 consists of 13 residues. The CDR3: CASSRPGNEKLFF. The CDR3, as DNA: TGTGCCAGCAGCCGTCCGGGGAATGAAAAACTGTTTTTT.

The chain links TRBV19 to TRBJ2-7; tentatively, D is TRBD1 (6 bases). Germline V gene sequence: CDR1 LNHDA, CDR2 SQIVND (reference sequence). CDR3 length equals 12 residues. Trimming removed 10 bases from V and 4 bases from J, with 14 bases in between. The DNA of the CDR3 is TGTGCCACGAGGGACACCAAATACGAGCAGTACTTC. Residues: CATRDTKYEQYF. The full variable domain, with the rest looked up from reference TRBV19 and TRBJ2-7, is DGGITQSPKYLFRKEGQNVTLSCEQNLNHDAMYWYRQDPGQGLRLIYYSQIVNDFQKGDIAEGYSVSREKKESFPLTVTSAQKNPTAFYLCATRDTKYEQYFGPGTRLTVT.

The chain links TRBV5-1 to TRBJ2-5, with 13 bases fitting TRBD2. Germline V CDR1 and CDR2: SGHRS, YFSETQ. Losses at the gene ends were 4 bases for V and 5 bases for J; bases not matched to a gene: 5. The CDR3 extends over 15 amino acids. CDR3 DNA: TGCGCCAGCAGCCGGACTAGCGGGGGTCTGGAGACCCAGTACTTC. This gives the protein CASSRTSGGLETQYF.

The chain joins TRBV28 to TRBJ1-1, with TRBD1 matching over 7 bases. The CDR3 is made up of 15 amino acids. The trim removed 3 bases at V and 5 bases at J, leaving 9 bases unmatched. Germline CDR1 reads MDHEN; CDR2 reads SYDVKM. The CDR3 nucleotides are TGTGCCAGCAGTTTCTCGACAGGGAGGAGAACTGAAGCTTTCTTT. This translates into CASSFSTGRRTEAFF.